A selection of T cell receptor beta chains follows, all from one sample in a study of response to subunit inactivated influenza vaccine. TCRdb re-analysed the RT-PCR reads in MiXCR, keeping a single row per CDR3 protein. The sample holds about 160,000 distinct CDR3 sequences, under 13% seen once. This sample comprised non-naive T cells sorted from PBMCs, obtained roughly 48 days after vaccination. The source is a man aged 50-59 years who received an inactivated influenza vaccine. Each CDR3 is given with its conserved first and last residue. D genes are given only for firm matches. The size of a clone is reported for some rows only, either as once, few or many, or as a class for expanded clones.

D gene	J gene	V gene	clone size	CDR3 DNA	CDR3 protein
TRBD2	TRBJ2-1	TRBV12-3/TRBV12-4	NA	TGTGCCAGCAGCTTAAGGCGGGTAGCGGGGGGCGAGCAGTTCTTC	CASSLRRVAGGEQFF
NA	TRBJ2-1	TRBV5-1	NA	TGCGCCAGCAGCTTGGCGCTAGCCCTCAATGAGCAGTTCTTC	CASSLALALNEQFF
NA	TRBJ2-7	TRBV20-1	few	TGCAGTGCTAGTGGGCAGGGAGCCACCTACGAGCAGTACTTC	CSASGQGATYEQYF
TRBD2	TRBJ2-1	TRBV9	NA	TGTGCCAGCAGCGGACCGGGACTAAAGAACAATGAGCAGTTCTTC	CASSGPGLKNNEQFF
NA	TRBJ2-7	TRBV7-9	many	TGTGCCAGCAGCCCCCAGGGTAGGGGTGGCGAGCAGTACTTC	CASSPQGRGGEQYF
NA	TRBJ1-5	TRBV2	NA	TGTGCCAGCACCTTATACGGTCTCAGGGGCAATCAGCCCCAGCATTTT	CASTLYGLRGNQPQHF
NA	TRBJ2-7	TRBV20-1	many	TGCAGTGCTAGAGTTAGAAGGGGCCCCTACGAGCAGTACTTC	CSARVRRGPYEQYF
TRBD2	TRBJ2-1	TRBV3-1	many	TGTGCCAGCAGCCAAGATTCAAGCGGGAAGCAGTTCTTC	CASSQDSSGKQFF
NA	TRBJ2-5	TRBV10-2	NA	TGCGCCAGCAGTCAGGGCTACCAAGAGACCCAGTACTTC	CASSQGYQETQYF
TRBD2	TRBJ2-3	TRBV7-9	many	TGTGCCAGCAGCCCATGGAGACTAGCGGGTTTTACAGATACGCAGTATTTT	CASSPWRLAGFTDTQYF
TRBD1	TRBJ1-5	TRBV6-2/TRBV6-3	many	TGTGCCAGCAGTTTAGACAGGGAATATCAGCCCCAGCATTTT	CASSLDREYQPQHF
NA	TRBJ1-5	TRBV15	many	TGTGCCACCAGCAGAGAGCCCCCTCGACTGAGCAATCAGCCCCAGCATTTT	CATSREPPRLSNQPQHF
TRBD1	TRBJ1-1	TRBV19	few	TGTGCCAGTAACCCCTGGACAGGGGGTCGAAACACTGAAGCTTTCTTT	CASNPWTGGRNTEAFF
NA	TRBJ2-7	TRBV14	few	TGTGCCAGCAGTCCTTCTATCAACTACGAGCAGTACTTC	CASSPSINYEQYF
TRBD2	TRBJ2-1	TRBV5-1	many	TGCGCCAGCAGCTTGGCTTTAGCGGGGATAGGCAATGAGCAGTTCTTC	CASSLALAGIGNEQFF
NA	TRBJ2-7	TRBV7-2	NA	TGTGCCAGCAGCGATTTCCGCCGGGGGTTCTACGAGCAGTACTTC	CASSDFRRGFYEQYF
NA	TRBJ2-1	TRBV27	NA	TGTGCCAGCTGTTCCGGTAGGGGGGGCGATGAGCAGTTCTTC	CASCSGRGGDEQFF
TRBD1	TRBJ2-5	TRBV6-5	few	TGTGCCAGCAGTTGGGGACAGGGCGGAGAGACCCAGTACTTC	CASSWGQGGETQYF
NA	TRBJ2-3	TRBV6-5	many	TGTGCCAGCAGTCCAAGGGGGAGGGCAGATACGCAGTATTTT	CASSPRGRADTQYF
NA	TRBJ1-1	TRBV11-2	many	TGTGCCAGCAGCTTAGACCTTACGGAAGCTTTCTTT	CASSLDLTEAFF
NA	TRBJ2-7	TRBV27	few	TGTGCCAGCAGTTCTCAAGGACAGCATACGGGGGAGCAGTACTTC	CASSSQGQHTGEQYF
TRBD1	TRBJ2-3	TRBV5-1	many	TGCGCCAGCAGCCCGGGACAGGGGACAGATACGCAGTATTTT	CASSPGQGTDTQYF
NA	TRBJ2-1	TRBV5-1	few	TGCGCCAGCAGCTTGACAGGGATGGATTACAATGAGCAGTTCTTC	CASSLTGMDYNEQFF
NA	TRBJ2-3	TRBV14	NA	TGTGCCAGCAGCCAAGTCTCAGATACGCAGTATTTT	CASSQVSDTQYF
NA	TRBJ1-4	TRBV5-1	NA	TGCGCCAGCAGCCGGGACGGCTATAATGAAAAACTGTTTTTT	CASSRDGYNEKLFF
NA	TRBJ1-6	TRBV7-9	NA	TGTGCCAGCAGCTTAGGGGGGACTGAGAATTCACCCCTCCACTTT	CASSLGGTENSPLHF
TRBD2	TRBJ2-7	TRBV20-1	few	TGCAGTGCTAGAGATCCCGGGGGGAATAGGTACGAGCAGTACTTC	CSARDPGGNRYEQYF
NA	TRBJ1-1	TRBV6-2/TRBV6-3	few	TGTGCCAGCAGTTACTCGTGGGGGCTAGGGGGTTCCACTGAAGCTTTCTTT	CASSYSWGLGGSTEAFF
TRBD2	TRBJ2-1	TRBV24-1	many	TGTGCCACCAGTGATTATGGGACTAGCGGATCATTTGACAATGAGCAGTTCTTC	CATSDYGTSGSFDNEQFF
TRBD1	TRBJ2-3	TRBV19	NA	TGTGCCAGTAGGAGACAGGGGGCCACAGATACGCAGTATTTT	CASRRQGATDTQYF
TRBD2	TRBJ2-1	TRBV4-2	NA	TGTGCCAGCAGCAGTCAAACTAGCGGAGCGGGGTACAATGAGCAGTTCTTC	CASSSQTSGAGYNEQFF